The 4 T cell receptor beta chains below come from one sample, sequenced in a study of T cell responses to AZD1222 COVID-19 vaccine. The assay was immunoSEQ multiplex PCR, and TCRdb's table has in-frame clones only and misses some. The sample includes 140,000 to 150,000 clones, more than 85% of them seen just once. The sequencing here drew on peripheral blood, taken 28 days after the second AZD1222 dose. These receptors came from an adult who received the AZD1222 COVID-19 vaccine.

This chain uses TRBV7-2 with TRBJ2-7; D uncertain. This CDR3 region has 13 residues. Trimming removed 1 base at V and 2 bases at J, with 6 bases between. Germline V gives CDR1 SGHTA, CDR2 FQGNSA. CDR3 amino acids: CASSLDSPYEQYF. The CDR3 bases are TGTGCCAGCAGCTTAGACTCGCCCTACGAGCAGTACTTC.

This chain joins TRBV27 and TRBJ1-6, with a possible D match to TRBD1 (6 bases). Germline V lookup: CDR1 MNHEY, CDR2 SMNVEV (reference sequence). The CDR3 contains 15 residues. Trimming removed 0 bases from V and 10 bases from J, with 13 bases in between. CDR3 bases: TGTGCCAGCAGTTTATCGGGGGGGCTGGGATCACCCCTCCACTTT. Amino acid sequence: CASSLSGGLGSPLHF.

The chain is built from TRBV7-9 and TRBJ1-5; no clear D gene. Trimming shortened V by 4 bases and J by 2 bases, and 6 bases separated the two germline ends. The CDR3 has 13 residues. Per germline, CDR1 SEHNR and CDR2 FQNEAQ (reference sequence). CDR3: CASSSTGNQPQHF. The CDR3 DNA sequence: TGTGCCAGCAGCTCGACGGGCAATCAGCCCCAGCATTTT.

The chain carries TRBV6-5 and TRBJ1-5; D is undetermined. The V end was cut by 7 bases, the J end by 1 base, with 11 bases between. Germline lookup yields CDR1 MNHEY and CDR2 SVGAGI. The CDR3 has 14 residues. The CDR3 loop is CASKWHASNQPQHF. CDR3 nucleotides: TGTGCCAGCAAATGGCACGCCAGCAATCAGCCCCAGCATTTT.